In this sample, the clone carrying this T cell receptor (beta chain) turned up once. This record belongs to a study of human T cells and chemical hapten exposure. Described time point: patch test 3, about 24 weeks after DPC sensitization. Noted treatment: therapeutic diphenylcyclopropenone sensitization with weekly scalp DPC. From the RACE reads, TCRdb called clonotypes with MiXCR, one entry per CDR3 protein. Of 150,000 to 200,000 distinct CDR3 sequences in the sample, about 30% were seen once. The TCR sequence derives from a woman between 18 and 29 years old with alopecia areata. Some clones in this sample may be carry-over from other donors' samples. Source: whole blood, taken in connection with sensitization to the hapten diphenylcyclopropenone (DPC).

The DNA for the CDR3 is TGTGCCAGCAGCTCCGAGGGGAATCGGGGCGAGCAGTACTTC. Encoded protein: CASSSEGNRGEQYF. The chain combines TRBV7-3 with TRBJ2-7; possibly TRBD1 or TRBD2 for D (5 bases each). Germline V lookup: CDR1 SGHTA, CDR2 FQGTGA. The CDR3 extends over 14 amino acids. V shed 4 bases and J shed 6 bases, with 16 bases lying between them.